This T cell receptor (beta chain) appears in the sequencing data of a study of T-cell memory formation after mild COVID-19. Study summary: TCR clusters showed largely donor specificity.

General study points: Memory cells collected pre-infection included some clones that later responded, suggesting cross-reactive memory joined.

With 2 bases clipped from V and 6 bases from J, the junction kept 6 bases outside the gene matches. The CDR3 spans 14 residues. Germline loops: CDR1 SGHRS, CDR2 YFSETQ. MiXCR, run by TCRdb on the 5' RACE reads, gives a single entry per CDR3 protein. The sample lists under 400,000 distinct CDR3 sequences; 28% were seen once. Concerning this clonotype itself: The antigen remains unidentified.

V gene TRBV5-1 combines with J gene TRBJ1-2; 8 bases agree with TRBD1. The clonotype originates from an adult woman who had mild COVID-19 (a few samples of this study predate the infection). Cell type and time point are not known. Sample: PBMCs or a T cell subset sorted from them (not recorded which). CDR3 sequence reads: CASSLGQGMNGYTF. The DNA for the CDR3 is TGCGCCAGCAGCTTAGGACAGGGAATGAATGGCTACACCTTC.